This entry lists 17 T cell receptor beta chains sequenced from one sample in a study of blood T cell repertoires in COVID-19. The data were produced by immunoSEQ multiplex PCR, yet TCRdb's version contains in-frame clones alone and is incomplete. The sample has about 300,000 clones, roughly 85% seen once. The sequenced sample consisted of PBMCs or T cells enriched from blood (not recorded which). All receptors derive from a woman in her thirties who had been exposed to COVID-19.

The chain is built from TRBV7-9 and TRBJ2-1, with TRBD2 identical over 13 bases. V shed 5 bases and J 10 bases; nucleotides not matched to a gene: 17. There are 18 residues in the CDR3. Germline CDR1 and CDR2: SEHNR and FQNEAQ (reference sequence). The CDR3 loop is CASSPTGTSGVFNLEQFF. The DNA for the CDR3 is TGTGCCAGCAGCCCGACCGGGACTAGCGGGGTCTTCAACTTAGAGCAGTTCTTC.

DNA for the CDR3: TGTGCCACCAGCCTCGGGGGGAGCTCCTACGAGCAGTACTTC. It encodes CATSLGGSSYEQYF. J is TRBJ2-7 and V is TRBV15, with 7 nucleotides matching TRBD2. J gave up 0 bases and V 5 bases, and 4 bases lay outside the gene matches. The CDR3 contains 14 residues. Germline CDR1 and CDR2: LNHNV and YYDKDF (reference sequence). Full variable domain (rest looked up from reference TRBV15 and TRBJ2-7): DAMVIQNPRYQVTQFGKPVTLSCSQTLNHNVMYWYQQKSSQAPKLLFHYYDKDFNNEADTPDNFQSRRPNTSFCFLDIRSPGLGDTAMYLCATSLGGSSYEQYFGPGTRLTVT.

The V call is TRBV2, the J call TRBJ2-5; tentatively, D is TRBD1 (5 bases). V lost 6 bases, J lost 1 base, and 9 bases lay in between. This CDR3 region has 13 residues. Germline CDR1 is SNHLY and CDR2 is FYNNEI. CDR3 residues: CASRGQLQETQYF. The CDR3 DNA reads as TGTGCCAGCAGGGGGCAGCTCCAAGAGACCCAGTACTTC.

The chain links TRBV7-8 to TRBJ2-7, with 10 bases lining up with TRBD1. CDR1 SGHVS and CDR2 FQNEAQ come from the germline V gene. The length of the CDR3 is 15 residues. Trimming cost V 6 bases and J 0 bases; bases outside gene matches: 5. For the CDR3, the DNA is TGTGCCAGCAGGTTGGACAGGGGGTCCTCCTACGAGCAGTACTTC. Its translation: CASRLDRGSSYEQYF.

CDR3 DNA sequence: TGTGCCAGCAGCGAGAGACGACTAGCGCTAGGGGAGACCCAGTACTTC. Amino acid sequence: CASSERRLALGETQYF. The chain is built from TRBV5-4 and TRBJ2-5, with 8 bases fitting TRBD2. CDR3 length equals 16 residues. Trimming cost V 4 bases and J 5 bases; bases outside gene matches: 13. CDR1 and CDR2 from the germline V gene are SGHNT and YYREEE (reference sequence).

The chain employs TRBV6-6 and TRBJ1-2; D perhaps matches TRBD1 (5 bases). Germline values: CDR1 MNHNY, CDR2 SVGAGI (reference sequence). With 0 bases removed from V and 7 bases from J, the gap between germline ends came to 12 bases. The CDR3 consists of 14 residues. The CDR3 reads CASSYSGQGTGYTF. In nucleotides, the CDR3 is TGTGCCAGCAGTTACTCGGGTCAGGGTACTGGCTACACCTTC.

The rearrangement uses TRBV5-4 and TRBJ2-7; 11 bases fit TRBD2. This CDR3 region has 18 residues. Germline CDR1 is SGHNT and CDR2 is YYREEE (reference sequence). The ends lost 2 bases at V and 0 bases at J; junction bases unmatched: 10. CDR3 region: CASSLGLAGGVSSYEQYF. CDR3 sequence (DNA): TGTGCCAGCAGCTTAGGGCTAGCGGGGGGCGTCAGCTCCTACGAGCAGTACTTC. Full variable domain (rest looked up from reference TRBV5-4 and TRBJ2-7): ETGVTQSPTHLIKTRGQQVTLRCSSQSGHNTVSWYQQALGQGPQFIFQYYREEENGRGNFPPRFSGLQFPNYSSELNVNALELDDSALYLCASSLGLAGGVSSYEQYFGPGTRLTVT.

The gene calls are TRBV7-2 and TRBJ2-3; TRBD2 matches 9 bases. The CDR3 contains 17 residues. V was clipped by 5 bases and J by 4 bases; unmatched bases: 13. Germline CDR1 is SGHTA and CDR2 is FQGNSA. This chain's CDR3 is CASSPTSFAGGPDTQYF. The CDR3 DNA follows: TGTGCCAGCAGCCCCACAAGCTTTGCGGGGGGGCCAGATACGCAGTATTTT. The whole variable domain, filled in from reference TRBV7-2 and TRBJ2-3, reads GAGVSQSPSNKVTEKGKDVELRCDPISGHTALYWYRQSLGQGLEFLIYFQGNSAPDKSGLPSDRFSAERTGGSVSTLTIQRTQQEDSAVYLCASSPTSFAGGPDTQYFGPGTRLTVL.

The genes are TRBV4-3 and TRBJ1-2; possibly TRBD1 for D (5 bases). The V end lost 1 base, the J end lost 6 bases, and 15 bases lay between the germline ends. Germline loops: CDR1 LGHNA, CDR2 YSLEER. The CDR3 runs to 15 residues. CDR3 coding DNA: TGCGCCAGCAGCCAAGGGGGCAGGGACTTCGATGGCTACACCTTC. It yields the protein CASSQGGRDFDGYTF.

The chain couples TRBV5-6 to TRBJ1-2, with D maybe TRBD1 (6 bases). Trimming took 3 bases from V and 3 from J, leaving 9 bases between them. This CDR3 has 13 residues. The germline V gene encodes CDR1 SGHDT and CDR2 YYEEEE. CDR3 in amino acids: CASSSDSYYGYTF. CDR3 DNA: TGTGCCAGCAGCTCGGACAGCTACTATGGCTACACCTTC.

The chain employs TRBV2 and TRBJ2-3; no reliable D call. The CDR3 runs 17 residues. Looked up from germline, CDR1 is SNHLY and CDR2 is FYNNEI. V was clipped by 1 base and J by 0 bases, with 14 bases between them. CDR3 amino acids: CASSEDGLAVSTDTQYF. The CDR3 DNA reads as TGTGCCAGCAGTGAAGATGGGTTAGCAGTTAGCACAGATACGCAGTATTTT.

This clone was observed a single time. J is TRBJ2-1 and V is TRBV4-1; 8 bases map to TRBD2. CDR1 is MGHRA and CDR2 is YSYEKL in the germline V gene. V was pared by 4 bases and J by 8 bases, with 13 bases of the junction left unmatched. This CDR3 is built from 16 residues. CDR3 sequence reads: CASSLAGTRGKDEQFF. CDR3 nucleotide sequence: TGCGCCAGCAGCCTAGCCGGGACTAGGGGGAAGGATGAGCAGTTCTTC.

V is TRBV11-2 and J is TRBJ1-2; possible D gene TRBD1, 5 bases. Germline values: CDR1 SGHAT, CDR2 FQNNGV. Trimming took off 4 bases at V and 6 bases at J, with 12 bases between the two ends. The CDR3 has 13 amino acids. The CDR3 region has the DNA TGTGCCAGCAGCTCATCAGGGTTTGATGGCTACACCTTC. It codes for CASSSSGFDGYTF.

The chain links TRBV29-1 to TRBJ2-7, with D maybe TRBD1 (5 bases). Trimming took off 4 bases at V and 3 bases at J, with 10 bases between the two ends. This CDR3 is 12 amino acids long. Germline loops: CDR1 SQVTM, CDR2 ANQGSEA. Here the CDR3 reads CSVGKGDYEQYF. The CDR3 DNA follows: TGCAGCGTTGGTAAAGGGGACTACGAGCAGTACTTC.

The chain uses TRBV24-1 and TRBJ1-5, with 7 bases lining up with TRBD1. Per the germline V gene, CDR1 is KGHDR and CDR2 is SFDVKD. V gave up 9 bases and J gave up 5 bases; unmatched junction bases: 12. The CDR3 is 15 residues long. The CDR3 protein is CATQGEQGSYQPQHF. DNA of the CDR3: TGTGCCACCCAAGGCGAACAGGGGTCCTATCAGCCCCAGCATTTT.

The V gene is TRBV27, the J gene TRBJ2-1; tentatively, D is TRBD2 (6 bases). The V end was cut by 5 bases, the J end by 0 bases, with 14 bases between. This CDR3 spans 16 amino acids. CDR1 MNHEY and CDR2 SMNVEV come from the germline V gene (reference sequence). The CDR3 is CASSALAQISYNEQFF. Here the CDR3 DNA reads TGTGCCAGCAGTGCGCTAGCGCAGATCTCCTACAATGAGCAGTTCTTC.

A note on this clone: Other DNA variants within this sample encode the same CDR3. The CDR3 DNA follows: TGTGCCTGGAGTTCAGGGAACTATGGCTACACCTTC. Amino acid sequence: CAWSSGNYGYTF. V is TRBV30 and J is TRBJ1-2, with D possibly being TRBD1 (5 bases). Germline V gene data show CDR1 as GTSNPN and CDR2 as SVGIG (reference sequence). V was cut by 2 bases and J by 2 bases, with 6 bases left in between. CDR3 length: 12 amino acids.